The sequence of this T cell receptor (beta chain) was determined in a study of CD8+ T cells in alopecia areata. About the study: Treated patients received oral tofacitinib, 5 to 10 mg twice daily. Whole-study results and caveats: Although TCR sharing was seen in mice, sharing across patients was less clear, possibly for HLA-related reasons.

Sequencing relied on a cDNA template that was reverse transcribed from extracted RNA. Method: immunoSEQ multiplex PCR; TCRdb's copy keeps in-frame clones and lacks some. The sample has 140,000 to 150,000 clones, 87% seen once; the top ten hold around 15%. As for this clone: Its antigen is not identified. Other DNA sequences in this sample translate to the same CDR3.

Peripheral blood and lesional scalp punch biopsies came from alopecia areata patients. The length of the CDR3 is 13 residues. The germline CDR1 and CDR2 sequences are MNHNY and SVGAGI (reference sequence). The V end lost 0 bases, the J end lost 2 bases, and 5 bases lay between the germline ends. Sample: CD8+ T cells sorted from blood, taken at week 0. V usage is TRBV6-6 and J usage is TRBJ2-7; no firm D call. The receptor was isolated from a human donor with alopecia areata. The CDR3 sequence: CASSYSTTYEQYF. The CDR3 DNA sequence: TGTGCCAGCAGTTACTCGACGACCTACGAGCAGTACTTC.